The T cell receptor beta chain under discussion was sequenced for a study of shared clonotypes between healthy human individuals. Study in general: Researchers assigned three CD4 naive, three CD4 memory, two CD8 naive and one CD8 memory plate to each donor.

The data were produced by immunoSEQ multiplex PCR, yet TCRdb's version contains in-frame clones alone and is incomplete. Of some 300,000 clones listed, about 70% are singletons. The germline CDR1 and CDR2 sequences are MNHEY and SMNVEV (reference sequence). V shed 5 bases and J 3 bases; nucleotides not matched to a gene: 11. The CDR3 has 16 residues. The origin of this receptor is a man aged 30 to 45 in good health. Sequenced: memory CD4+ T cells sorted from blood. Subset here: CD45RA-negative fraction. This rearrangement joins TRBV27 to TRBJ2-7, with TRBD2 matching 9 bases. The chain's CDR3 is CASSPYLAGEGYEQYF. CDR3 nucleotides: TGTGCCAGCAGTCCGTATTTAGCGGGAGAGGGCTACGAGCAGTACTTC.